These 3 T cell receptor beta chains share one sample of origin, sequenced in a study of T cells after posttransplantation cyclophosphamide. Here immunoSEQ multiplex PCR was the method, and the copy in TCRdb shows in-frame clones only, minus some. Among tens of thousands of clones listed, 70% to 90% were seen once. Controls had myeloablative marrow grafts with methotrexate and calcineurin inhibitor, sampled at 1 year. Sequences were derived from PBMCs, sampled after an allogeneic stem cell transplant with a calcineurin inhibitor and methotrexate. Receptors originate from a female patient aged 45-65 years who received an allogeneic stem cell transplant from an unrelated donor, was CMV-positive, and had chronic GVHD only. Some T cells could come from the graft donor.

This clone was detected only once. The gene calls are TRBV7-8 and TRBJ2-5; TRBD1 matches 9 bases. The J segment lost 2 bases and the V segment lost 2 bases, leaving 15 bases of the junction unmatched. Germline V gives CDR1 SGHVS, CDR2 FQNEAQ. The CDR3 contains 19 residues. CDR3 amino acids: CASSLLRGQGIGVQETQYF. Written as DNA, the CDR3 is TGTGCCAGCAGCTTACTCCGAGGACAGGGGATCGGAGTTCAAGAGACCCAGTACTTC.

The V and J genes are TRBV11-2 and TRBJ2-7, with TRBD2 matching over 9 bases. V was clipped by 1 base and J by 2 bases; unmatched bases: 3. The CDR3 is 15 residues long. In germline, CDR1 is SGHAT, CDR2 FQNNGV. The CDR3 here is CASSLAAGGPYEQYF. The DNA of the CDR3 is TGTGCCAGCAGCTTAGCGGCGGGAGGGCCCTACGAGCAGTACTTC.

The chain links TRBV11-2 to TRBJ1-4, with 11 bases fitting TRBD1. Trimming took 1 base from V and 7 from J; bases not matched to a gene: 5. Germline CDR1 and CDR2: SGHAT and FQNNGV. The CDR3 loop spans 16 amino acids. In DNA form, the CDR3 reads TGTGCCAGCAGCTTAGCCCCGGGACAGGGGGTTGAAAAACTGTTTTTT. Translated, it gives CASSLAPGQGVEKLFF.